The 32 T cell receptor beta chains below were found in one sample sequenced in a study of tumour-infiltrating T cells in Burkitt lymphoma. This table comes from immunoSEQ multiplex PCR, and its TCRdb copy is limited to in-frame clones, with some not included. The repertoire consists of some 1,500 clones, with approximately 17% occurring once and the leading ten covering about 9.8%. The sample taken for sequencing was tumor tissue. These receptor sequences come from a human donor with diffuse large B-cell lymphoma.

This clone was seen a few times. The chain links TRBV9 to TRBJ2-5, with D unclear. Deletions cut 2 bases from V and 5 bases from J, with 7 bases between. Germline-derived CDR1 and CDR2 are SGDLS and YYNGEE. The CDR3 loop spans 12 amino acids. CDR3 sequence reads: CASSVLGETQYF. The CDR3 DNA reads TGTGCCAGCAGCGTTTTAGGGGAGACCCAGTACTTC.

The CDR3 DNA sequence: TGTGCCAGCATAAAAAGGGCCACTGAAGCTTTCTTT. Translating gives CASIKRATEAFF. V and J are TRBV2 and TRBJ1-1; D remains unclear. Germline lookup yields CDR1 SNHLY and CDR2 FYNNEI. Trimming removed 7 bases at V and 4 bases at J, with 10 bases between. This CDR3 is built from 12 residues.

The rearrangement links TRBV4-2 to TRBJ1-2; tentative D call: TRBD1 (5 bases). CDR3 length equals 13 residues. The ends were cut back, 4 bases at V and 4 bases at J, with 10 bases in the middle. The germline CDR1 and CDR2 sequences are LGHNA and YNFKEQ. As DNA, the CDR3 is TGTGCCAGCAGCCTAGGGACCACCTATGGCTACACCTTC. Protein product: CASSLGTTYGYTF.

The chain combines TRBV5-1 with TRBJ1-1; D is uncertain. Germline CDR1 reads SGHRS; CDR2 reads YFSETQ. The CDR3 length is 13 residues. Trimming cost V 3 bases and J 1 base, with 7 bases left between them. For the CDR3, the DNA is TGCGCCAGCAGCTCAAACCGGAACACTGAAGCTTTCTTT. Protein product: CASSSNRNTEAFF.

Only a few counts were recorded for this clone. J is TRBJ2-7 and V is TRBV5-4, with a weak D call TRBD1 (6 bases). The germline V gene has CDR1 SGHNT and CDR2 YYREEE (reference sequence). The V gene lost 4 bases and the J gene lost 3 bases, with 8 bases spanning the gap. The CDR3 spans 12 residues. In DNA, the CDR3 is TGTGCCAGCAGCACGGACAGCTACGAGCAGTACTTC. This sequence encodes CASSTDSYEQYF.

The J gene is TRBJ1-2, the V gene TRBV5-6, with D maybe TRBD1 (5 bases). The CDR3 runs 16 residues. Germline assignment: CDR1 SGHDT and CDR2 YYEEEE. The V end was cut by 3 bases, the J end by 4 bases, with 19 bases between. The CDR3 nucleotides read TGTGCCAGCAGCTCAATGGGGGTCAGTCGAGGCTATGGCTACACCTTC. Amino acids: CASSSMGVSRGYGYTF.

CDR3 protein: CASSLMGDTEAFF. In nucleotides, the CDR3 is TGTGCCAGCAGCCTAATGGGGGACACTGAAGCTTTCTTT. The chain uses TRBV7-3 and TRBJ1-1; D is possibly TRBD1 (5 bases). Germline V gives CDR1 SGHTA, CDR2 FQGTGA. The CDR3 is 13 residues long. Deletions cut 5 bases from V and 3 bases from J, with 10 bases between.

V gene TRBV18 combines with J gene TRBJ1-2, with 8 bases identical to TRBD1. With V trimmed by 3 bases and J by 2 bases, 2 bases remained unmatched. CDR3 size: 14 residues. CDR1 KGHSH and CDR2 LQKENI come from the germline V gene. The CDR3 reads CASSPTGVNYGYTF. The CDR3 nucleotides read TGTGCCAGCTCACCGACAGGGGTGAACTATGGCTACACCTTC.

V is TRBV10-2 and J is TRBJ1-2; D is unresolved. With 7 bases removed from V and 2 bases from J, the gap between germline ends came to 14 bases. The CDR3 runs 14 residues. Germline V gene lookup returns CDR1 WSHSY and CDR2 SAAADI. The CDR3 loop reads CASTLAVSNYGYTF. The CDR3 DNA is TGCGCCAGCACTTTGGCGGTTTCAAACTATGGCTACACCTTC.

Concerning this clone itself: A junction end diverges from the germline sequence, so it may reflect a read error. This sample includes further DNA sequences coding for the same CDR3. The chain is built from TRBV10-2 and TRBJ1-1, with D perhaps TRBD1 (6 bases). CDR3 length: 15 residues. Per the germline V gene, CDR1 is WSHSY and CDR2 is SAAADI. DNA of the CDR3: TGTGCCAGCGGCGACGGCGGAGGGGGGTTCACTGAAGCTTTCTTT. Its translation: CASGDGGGGFTEAFF.

This sequence joins TRBV4-3 and TRBJ2-1, with D hard to call. With 0 bases removed from V and 0 bases from J, the gap between germline ends came to 6 bases. The CDR3 length is 15 residues. Germline loops: CDR1 LGHNA, CDR2 YSLEER. The CDR3 here is CASSQDQASYNEQFF. In DNA form, the CDR3 reads TGCGCCAGCAGCCAAGATCAGGCCTCCTACAATGAGCAGTTCTTC.

The chain uses TRBV10-1 and TRBJ2-7, with a weak D call TRBD1 (5 bases). The germline CDR1 and CDR2 sequences are WNHNN and SYGVQD (reference sequence). The V end was cut by 6 bases, the J end by 6 bases, with 15 bases between. The CDR3 runs 13 residues. CDR3 bases: TGCGCCAGCAGCGTGCAGGGATTTGGCGAGCAGTACTTC. Translating gives CASSVQGFGEQYF.

In this sample, this clone turned up a few times. Relative to the germline gene, one junction end is altered; a read error may explain this. CDR3 DNA sequence: TGTGCTAGCAGCTTAGGGACAGGGTCGACAGATACGCAGTATTTT. Protein: CASSLGTGSTDTQYF. This sequence joins TRBV7-7 and TRBJ2-3, with 9 bases matching TRBD1. Germline lookup yields CDR1 SSHAT and CDR2 FNYEAQ (reference sequence). The CDR3 has 15 residues. Full variable domain (missing parts from reference TRBV7-7 and TRBJ2-3): GAGVSQSPRYKVTKRGQDVTLRCDPISSHATLYWYQQALGQGPEFLTYFNYEAQPDKSGLPSDRFSAERPEGSISTLTIQRTEQRDSAMYRCASSLGTGSTDTQYFGPGTRLTVL.

This chain connects TRBV5-1 to TRBJ2-2; D not certain. CDR1 is SGHRS and CDR2 is YFSETQ in the germline V gene. CDR3 length equals 13 residues. V was clipped by 0 bases and J by 6 bases, with 6 bases between them. CDR3 region: CASSLEVPGELFF. The CDR3 coding sequence is TGCGCCAGCAGCTTGGAAGTTCCCGGGGAGCTGTTTTTT.

Concerning this clone: At one of its ends the junction is not consistent with the germline gene, which may arise from a read error. V and J are TRBV9 and TRBJ1-6; D gene ambiguous. The CDR3 runs to 14 residues. Per the germline V gene, CDR1 is SGDLS and CDR2 is YYNGEE. CDR3 sequence: CASSVEIAPSPLHF. The CDR3 DNA sequence: TGTGCCAGCAGCGTAGAAATTGCCCCTTCACCCCTCCATTTT.

V usage is TRBV19 and J usage is TRBJ1-1; 7 bases agree with TRBD1. The germline V gene has CDR1 LNHDA and CDR2 SQIVND (reference sequence). V was pared by 6 bases and J by 1 base, with 8 bases of the junction left unmatched. This CDR3 comprises 15 residues. The CDR3 bases are TGTGCCAGTAGACAAGTCGGGACAGAGAACACTGAAGCTTTCTTT. This sequence encodes CASRQVGTENTEAFF.

This rearrangement joins TRBV5-1 to TRBJ2-3; TRBD2 might be the D (6 bases). CDR3 length: 15 residues. The V end lost 0 bases, the J end lost 6 bases, and 14 bases lay between the germline ends. In germline, CDR1 is SGHRS, CDR2 YFSETQ. In DNA form, the CDR3 reads TGCGCCAGCAGCTTGGGTGGCGGGGAGGTGGATACGCAGTATTTT. Protein product: CASSLGGGEVDTQYF.

This clone turned up a few times. The chain is built from TRBV7-2 and TRBJ1-3; maybe TRBD1 (5 bases). This CDR3 region has 17 residues. CDR1 is SGHTA, CDR2 FQGNSA, per germline. Between the trimmed V and J ends, which lost 1 base and 1 base, there was a span of 14 bases. CDR3 DNA sequence: TGTGCCAGCAGCTTAGTTGGGACCATGGCGTCTGGAAACACCATATATTTT. It specifies CASSLVGTMASGNTIYF.

The CDR3 bases are TGCAGTGCCCCCCTGAGATCCGGCTACACCTTC. Amino acids: CSAPLRSGYTF. V gene TRBV20-1 combines with J gene TRBJ1-2; no reliable D call. V lost 6 bases and J lost 8, with 13 bases in between. The CDR3 runs to 11 residues. Germline V gene sequence: CDR1 DFQATT, CDR2 SNEGSKA (reference sequence).

The chain has TRBV6-5 and TRBJ2-3; the D is unclear. V gave up 9 bases and J gave up 3 bases, with 10 bases separating them. Germline CDR1 is MNHEY and CDR2 is SVGAGI. CDR3 length: 12 residues. The CDR3 nucleotides read TGTGCCAGGGAGAAGCTTACAGATACGCAGTATTTT. Amino acid sequence: CAREKLTDTQYF.

The chain couples TRBV27 to TRBJ1-6, with D uncertain. Trimming left V 4 bases short and J 7 bases short, with 8 bases between. CDR3 length: 13 residues. Germline V CDR1 and CDR2: MNHEY, SMNVEV (reference sequence). This CDR3 reads CASSSLRNSPLHF. The CDR3 DNA sequence: TGTGCCAGCAGTTCCCTGAGAAATTCACCCCTCCACTTT.

This rearrangement joins TRBV7-9 to TRBJ1-2; the match to TRBD1 covers 10 bases. There are 13 residues in the CDR3. From germline, CDR1 is SEHNR and CDR2 FQNEAQ (reference sequence). V lost 3 bases, J lost 13 bases, and 8 bases stayed unmatched. The CDR3 sequence: CASSFDRGLAGTF. CDR3 DNA: TGTGCCAGCAGCTTCGACAGGGGGCTTGCCGGCACCTTC.

The V gene is TRBV19, the J gene TRBJ2-7, with D perhaps TRBD2 (5 bases). V was shortened by 1 base and J by 5 bases, with 9 bases between the two germline ends. Germline-derived CDR1 and CDR2 are LNHDA and SQIVND (reference sequence). The length of the CDR3 is 13 residues. The CDR3 nucleotides are TGTGCCAGTAGTATAGGCCCCGGGAACGAGCAGTACTTC. This encodes CASSIGPGNEQYF.

This clone has a handful of counts. This chain links TRBV29-1 with TRBJ1-1; no reliable D call. Germline CDR1 reads SQVTM; CDR2 reads ANQGSEA. Trimming cost V 6 bases and J 8 bases, with 10 bases left between them. This CDR3 has 10 residues. The CDR3 loop is CSVRDTEAFF. Written as DNA, the CDR3 is TGCAGCGTGAGGGATACAGAAGCTTTCTTT.

This chain links TRBV7-2 with TRBJ1-6; 7 positions agree with TRBD1. V lost 5 bases and J lost 6; bases outside the gene matches: 13. The germline V gene has CDR1 SGHTA and CDR2 FQGNSA. CDR3 length equals 17 residues. CDR3 sequence reads: CASSVRGGGGANSPLHF. The CDR3 DNA reads TGTGCCAGCAGCGTTAGAGGGGGCGGTGGGGCTAATTCACCCCTCCACTTT.

The gene calls are TRBV29-1 and TRBJ2-2, with a weak D call TRBD1 (6 bases). V lost 6 bases and J lost 2, with 13 bases in between. The CDR3 is 14 amino acids. CDR1 is SQVTM and CDR2 is ANQGSEA in the germline V gene. CDR3 nucleotides: TGCAGCGTCGCCATAGGGGGTAACACCGGGGAGCTGTTTTTT. Translating it yields CSVAIGGNTGELFF.

This clone appeared a few times. The chain joins TRBV5-1 to TRBJ2-7; tentatively, D is TRBD2 (6 bases). The length of the CDR3 is 14 residues. From germline, CDR1 is SGHRS and CDR2 YFSETQ. V lost 0 bases and J 3 bases, leaving 10 bases between the germline ends. For the CDR3, the DNA is TGCGCCAGCAGCTTGGGTGTAGCGGACTACGAGCAGTACTTC. Its protein is CASSLGVADYEQYF.

The chain is built from TRBV4-2 and TRBJ2-3; tentatively, D is TRBD1 (6 bases). Germline V lookup: CDR1 LGHNA, CDR2 YNFKEQ. The CDR3 length is 18 residues. Trimming cost V 0 bases and J 1 base, with 17 bases left between them. The CDR3 reads CASSQDTPRWGRTDTQYF. CDR3 bases: TGTGCCAGCAGCCAAGATACCCCTAGGTGGGGGCGCACAGATACGCAGTATTTT.

This chain connects TRBV9 to TRBJ2-5; D may be TRBD1 or TRBD2 (5 bases each). The CDR3 loop spans 15 amino acids. Deletions cut 4 bases from V and 2 bases from J, with 15 bases between. Germline V gene sequence: CDR1 SGDLS, CDR2 YYNGEE. The CDR3 sequence is CASSPGGSRQETQYF. Written as DNA, the CDR3 is TGTGCCAGCAGCCCTGGGGGAAGTCGGCAAGAGACCCAGTACTTC.

This clone was counted between two and nine times. The J gene is TRBJ2-2, the V gene TRBV7-6; TRBD1 aligns across 7 bases. V shed 2 bases, J shed 4 bases, and the junction held 4 bases outside the gene matches. Germline values: CDR1 SGHVS, CDR2 FNYEAQ. The CDR3 totals 15 residues. This CDR3 reads CASSLFGTATGELFF. The CDR3, as DNA: TGTGCCAGCAGCTTATTCGGGACAGCCACCGGGGAGCTGTTTTTT.

V gene TRBV18 combines with J gene TRBJ2-5; no clear D gene. This CDR3 is 15 amino acids long. V lost 6 bases and J 5 bases, leaving 19 bases between the germline ends. Germline CDR1 KGHSH, CDR2 LQKENI. The CDR3 DNA is TGTGCCAGCTCCACCTCGGGTGGAATCGGGGAGACCCAGTACTTC. It codes for CASSTSGGIGETQYF.

This clone came up a few times. The V gene is TRBV7-2, the J gene TRBJ2-2; TRBD2 might be the D (6 bases). Trimming stripped 5 bases from V and 9 bases from J, with 19 bases between. This CDR3 is 15 amino acids long. Germline V CDR1 and CDR2: SGHTA, FQGNSA. The CDR3 loop is CASSRGPEGSRELFF. Written as DNA, the CDR3 is TGTGCCAGCAGCCGTGGACCGGAGGGCTCCCGGGAGCTGTTTTTT.